This T cell receptor beta chain was observed in a study of blood T cell repertoires in COVID-19. Across the whole study: T cells, B-cell-depleted T cells, or PBMCs provided the cDNA or gDNA that served as material.

Some clones are missing from TCRdb's copy, which holds only in-frame ones; the method was immunoSEQ multiplex PCR. The data hold about 420,000 clones, with approximately 90% observed a single time. The TCR was taken from a man aged 18 to 29 with COVID-19, enrolled during active disease. The sequenced sample consisted of peripheral blood.

The CDR3 DNA reads as TGTGCCAGCAGCGCCCGACTACAGGGGGTTGGCACTGAAGCTTTCTTT. Translating gives CASSARLQGVGTEAFF. V gene TRBV9 combines with J gene TRBJ1-1; TRBD1 matches at 8 bases. Germline CDR1 reads SGDLS; CDR2 reads YYNGEE. Trimming took 3 bases from V and 4 from J; bases not matched to a gene: 11. The CDR3 covers 16 residues.